This TCR beta chain was found in a study of T cell repertoires and leukemia-associated antigens. Background on the study: Each sample gave about 3 to 5.0 million effective reads.

About this clonotype: Antigen specificity is unknown.

TCRdb redid the calling of the 5' RACE reads with MiXCR, one entry per CDR3 protein. In the table there are 11,000 to 15,000 distinct CDR3 sequences, 35% to 45% of which are singletons. Germline V lookup: CDR1 MGHRA, CDR2 YSYEKL. The CDR3 consists of 14 residues. The V and J ends lost 0 bases and 4 bases respectively, with 9 bases between them. The CD3+ T cells first had an overnight rest without serum. Whole-study findings and limits: V, J, VDJ and CDR3 counts did not differ significantly among groups. Specificity and function of the expanded clones need further investigation.

Sequenced sample: CD3+ T cells sorted from blood and cultured. This clonotype was sampled from a female donor in good health. This sequence joins TRBV4-1 and TRBJ1-2; D uncertain. The CDR3 DNA reads TGCGCCAGCAGCCAAGAGCGGGGATCCTATGGCTACACCTTC. Translating gives CASSQERGSYGYTF.